The rows below give T cell receptor beta chains drawn from one sample of a study of blood T cell repertoires in COVID-19. The table came from immunoSEQ multiplex PCR; TCRdb's copy has only in-frame clones and leaves some out. The sample lists around 110,000 clones; around 78% were seen once. The sequenced sample consisted of peripheral blood. Source of these receptors: a man aged 25-40 years with acute or convalescent COVID-19. The CDR3 runs from the conserved cysteine through the conserved F or W.

TRBV6-5,CASSYSPGALTTEAFF
TRBV5-1,CASSLPLQETQYF
TRBV21-1,CASSKEGAHEQFF
TRBV30,CAWSAQRQFTNTEAFF
TRBV5-1,CASREGLAEPRTQYF
TRBV7-9,CASSQSGTLSYNEQFF
TRBV19,CASSMMPGGTEAFF
TRBV21-1,CASSHCNHTQYF
TRBV4-1,CASSQFQRGEGEQFF
TRBV6-6,CASSYFAGATEAFF
TRBV5-4,CASSSGGGGASISYEQYF
TRBV13,CASSGGTALSTDTQYF
TRBV15,CATSGGQGFNTEAFF
TRBV30,CAWSGIRGKLFF
TRBV7-2,CASSPTGLAGVGDTQYF
TRBV4-1,CASSLGASVTGELFF
TRBV10-3,CAISESIQRETDTQYF
TRBV7-6,CASSLVGTEKYNEQFF
TRBV5-1,CASSSWDKNTGELFF
TRBV7-9,CASSPLRSGNTGELFF
TRBV7-4,CASSPRQGGSLKVRAFF
TRBV13,CASSPGDRGTDTQYF
TRBV19,CASSILPTGVKYTGELFF
TRBV19,CASLAGVYTGELFF
TRBV15,CATALVPKNLEQFF
TRBV7-3,CASSADSYNEQFF
TRBV6-1,CASSEAHRASPLHF
TRBV30,CAWRIGSGGPYNEQFF
TRBV10-2,CASSDGAADTQYF